Listed below are T cell receptor beta chains from one sample, sequenced in a study of cytomegalovirus exposure and HLA in healthy donors. The method was immunoSEQ multiplex PCR; TCRdb's version includes in-frame clones alone and lacks a portion of them. The sample has roughly 150,000 clones, around 80% seen once. Sequencing was performed on PBMCs. Receptors were obtained from a female donor in good health and CMV-seronegative. CDR3s include the opening cysteine and the closing phenylalanine or tryptophan. The D gene is left open where the match is weak. The size entry is marked missing in some rows and otherwise reads once, few, many or a size class.

clone_size: .
d_call: .
j_call: TRBJ2-1
v_call: TRBV7-8
cdr3_nt: TGTGCCAGCATGGTGGGGAGCTCCTACAATGAGCAGTTCTTC
cdr3_aa: CASMVGSSYNEQFF

clone_size: .
d_call: TRBD2
j_call: TRBJ2-1
v_call: TRBV4-1
cdr3_nt: TGCGCCAGCAGCCAAGATGGGCTAGCGGAGCCCCACCCCTCAAATGAGCAGTTCTTC
cdr3_aa: CASSQDGLAEPHPSNEQFF

clone_size: .
d_call: .
j_call: TRBJ2-7
v_call: TRBV19
cdr3_nt: TGTGCCAGCGCCCTATCACAGGGTACCTACGAGCAGTACTTC
cdr3_aa: CASALSQGTYEQYF

clone_size: .
d_call: .
j_call: TRBJ1-3
v_call: TRBV6-5
cdr3_nt: TGTGCCAGCTCCTCGGGGGGTGGAAACACCATATATTTT
cdr3_aa: CASSSGGGNTIYF

clone_size: .
d_call: .
j_call: TRBJ2-1
v_call: TRBV9
cdr3_nt: TGTGCCAGCAGCGGCGGGACTCCCCGTGGCAATGAGCAGTTCTTC
cdr3_aa: CASSGGTPRGNEQFF

clone_size: .
d_call: .
j_call: TRBJ2-7
v_call: TRBV7-8
cdr3_nt: TGTGCCAGCAGCTTAGGGGGTAGCGGCGGTTACGAGCAGTACTTC
cdr3_aa: CASSLGGSGGYEQYF

clone_size: few
d_call: TRBD2
j_call: TRBJ2-5
v_call: TRBV11-2
cdr3_nt: TGTGCCAGCAGCCGAAGCGCTGGACTAGCTGGAGAAGAGACCCAGTACTTC
cdr3_aa: CASSRSAGLAGEETQYF

clone_size: .
d_call: .
j_call: TRBJ2-3
v_call: TRBV15
cdr3_nt: TGTGCCACCAGCAGAGATTATCGGGATACGCAGTATTTT
cdr3_aa: CATSRDYRDTQYF

clone_size: .
d_call: .
j_call: TRBJ2-7
v_call: TRBV6-5
cdr3_nt: TGTGCCAGCAAACGGGGGACGGGATACGAGCAGTACTTC
cdr3_aa: CASKRGTGYEQYF

clone_size: few
d_call: TRBD2
j_call: TRBJ2-5
v_call: TRBV9
cdr3_nt: TGTGCCAGCAGCACCCGGGCCCGGGGGGCCCAGTACTTC
cdr3_aa: CASSTRARGAQYF

clone_size: .
d_call: .
j_call: TRBJ2-7
v_call: TRBV7-2
cdr3_nt: TGTGCCAGCAGCTTACCAGATCTGAGGGAGCAGTACTTC
cdr3_aa: CASSLPDLREQYF

clone_size: .
d_call: .
j_call: TRBJ1-3
v_call: TRBV28
cdr3_nt: TGTGCCAGCAAACCCTTAGGAGGCAGGGGAAACACCATATATTTT
cdr3_aa: CASKPLGGRGNTIYF

clone_size: once
d_call: .
j_call: TRBJ1-4
v_call: TRBV6-5
cdr3_nt: TGTGCCAGCAGTTTGGACCCCCGGGGAAAACTGTTTTTT
cdr3_aa: CASSLDPRGKLFF

clone_size: .
d_call: TRBD1
j_call: TRBJ2-2
v_call: TRBV2
cdr3_nt: TGTGCCAGCAGTACTACAGGGGCCGGGGAGCTGTTTTTT
cdr3_aa: CASSTTGAGELFF

clone_size: .
d_call: TRBD2
j_call: TRBJ2-7
v_call: TRBV5-1
cdr3_nt: TGCGCCAGCAGCCTCTCGACTAGCGGCTACGAGCAGTACTTC
cdr3_aa: CASSLSTSGYEQYF

clone_size: .
d_call: TRBD1
j_call: TRBJ1-2
v_call: TRBV2
cdr3_nt: TGTGCCTTCCAGGGGGGATCCTATGGCTACACCTTC
cdr3_aa: CAFQGGSYGYTF

clone_size: .
d_call: .
j_call: TRBJ2-6
v_call: TRBV4-3
cdr3_nt: TGCGCCAGCAGCCAAGACCCGTATCCCCCCCTTTCTGGGGCCAACGTCCTGACTTTC
cdr3_aa: CASSQDPYPPLSGANVLTF

clone_size: .
d_call: TRBD2
j_call: TRBJ2-3
v_call: TRBV6-5
cdr3_nt: TGTGCCAGCAGGACCCTAGCGGGGGGTTCAGATACGCAGTATTTT
cdr3_aa: CASRTLAGGSDTQYF

clone_size: few
d_call: TRBD2
j_call: TRBJ2-1
v_call: TRBV6-6
cdr3_nt: TGTGCCAGCAATGGGGCGGGGGTGAACAATGAGCAGTTCTTC
cdr3_aa: CASNGAGVNNEQFF

clone_size: once
d_call: .
j_call: TRBJ1-2
v_call: TRBV5-1
cdr3_nt: TGCGCCAGCAGCTCCACCGGGACACTCTATGGCTACACCTTC
cdr3_aa: CASSSTGTLYGYTF

clone_size: .
d_call: .
j_call: TRBJ1-5
v_call: TRBV19
cdr3_nt: TGTGCCAGTAGTAAGGGGGAGCCAGGGAATCAGCCCCAGCATTTT
cdr3_aa: CASSKGEPGNQPQHF

clone_size: once
d_call: TRBD1
j_call: TRBJ2-1
v_call: TRBV6-5
cdr3_nt: TGTGCCAGCAGTACTACAGGGGGAATGATGAATGAGCAGTTCTTC
cdr3_aa: CASSTTGGMMNEQFF

clone_size: once
d_call: TRBD2
j_call: TRBJ2-2
v_call: TRBV5-1
cdr3_nt: TGCGCCAGCAGCTTGGGACTAGCGGGAGTGTCCGGGGAGCTGTTTTTT
cdr3_aa: CASSLGLAGVSGELFF

clone_size: few
d_call: .
j_call: TRBJ1-1
v_call: TRBV20-1
cdr3_nt: TGCAGTGCTAGAATATCTCTCTCAGCTTTCTTT
cdr3_aa: CSARISLSAFF

clone_size: .
d_call: .
j_call: TRBJ2-2
v_call: TRBV5-1
cdr3_nt: TGCGCCAGCAGCTTGGGGGACTGGATAAACACCGGGGAGCTGTTTTTT
cdr3_aa: CASSLGDWINTGELFF